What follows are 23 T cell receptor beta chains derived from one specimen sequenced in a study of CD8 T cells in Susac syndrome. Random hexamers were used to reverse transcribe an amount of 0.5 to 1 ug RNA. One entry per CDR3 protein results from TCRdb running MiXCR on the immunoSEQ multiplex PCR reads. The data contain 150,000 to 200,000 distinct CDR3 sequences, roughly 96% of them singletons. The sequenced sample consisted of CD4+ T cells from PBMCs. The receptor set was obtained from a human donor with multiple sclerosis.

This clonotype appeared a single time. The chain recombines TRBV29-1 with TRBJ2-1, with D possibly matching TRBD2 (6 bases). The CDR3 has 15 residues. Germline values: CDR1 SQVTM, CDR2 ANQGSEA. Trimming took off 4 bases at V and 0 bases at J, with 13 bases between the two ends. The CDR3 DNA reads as TGCAGCGTTGCGCGGGCGGGGAGCTCCTACAATGAGCAGTTCTTC. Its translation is CSVARAGSSYNEQFF.

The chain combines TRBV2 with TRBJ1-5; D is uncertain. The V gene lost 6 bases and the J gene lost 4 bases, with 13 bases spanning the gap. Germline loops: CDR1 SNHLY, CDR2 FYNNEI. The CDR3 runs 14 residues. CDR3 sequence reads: CASRNRVGNQPQHF. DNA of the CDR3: TGTGCCAGCAGGAACCGGGTTGGGAATCAGCCCCAGCATTTT.

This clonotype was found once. Here the CDR3 DNA reads TGTGCCCGCCGAACTAGCGGAAGCTCCTACAATGAGCAGTTCTTC. Its translation: CARRTSGSSYNEQFF. The rearrangement links TRBV30 to TRBJ2-1, with 8 nucleotides matching TRBD2. The CDR3 has 15 residues. V trimming: 8 bases; J trimming: 0 bases; junction bases outside the gene matches: 9. Germline CDR1 is GTSNPN and CDR2 is SVGIG (reference sequence).

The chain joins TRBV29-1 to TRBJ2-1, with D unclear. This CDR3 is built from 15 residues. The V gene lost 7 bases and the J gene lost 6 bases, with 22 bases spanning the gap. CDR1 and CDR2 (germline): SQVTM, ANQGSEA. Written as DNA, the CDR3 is TGCAGCGCCCCCCCGGGCCTCATCGGGCTCAATGAGCAGTTCTTC. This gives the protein CSAPPGLIGLNEQFF.

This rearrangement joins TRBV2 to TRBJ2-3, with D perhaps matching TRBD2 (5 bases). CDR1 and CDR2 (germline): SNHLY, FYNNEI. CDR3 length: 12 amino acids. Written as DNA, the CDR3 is TGTGCGGCGGGTCTTGGCGGAGATACGCAGTATTTT. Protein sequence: CAAGLGGDTQYF.

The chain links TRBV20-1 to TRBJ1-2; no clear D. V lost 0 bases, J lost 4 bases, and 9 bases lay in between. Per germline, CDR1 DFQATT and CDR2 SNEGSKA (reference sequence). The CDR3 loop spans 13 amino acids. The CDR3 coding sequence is TGCAGTGCTAGAGACTCAGTGTCCTATGGCTACACCTTC. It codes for CSARDSVSYGYTF.

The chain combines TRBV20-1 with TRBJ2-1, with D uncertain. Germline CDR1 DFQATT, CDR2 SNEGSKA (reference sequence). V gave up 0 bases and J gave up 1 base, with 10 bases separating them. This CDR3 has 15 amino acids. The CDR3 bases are TGCAGTGCTAGAGATCAGTGGGGATCCTACAATGAGCAGTTCTTC. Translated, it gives CSARDQWGSYNEQFF.

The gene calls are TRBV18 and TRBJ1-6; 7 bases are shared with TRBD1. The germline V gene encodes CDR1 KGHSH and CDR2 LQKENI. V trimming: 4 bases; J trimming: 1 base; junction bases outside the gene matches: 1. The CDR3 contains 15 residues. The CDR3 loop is CASSQGQSYNSPLHF. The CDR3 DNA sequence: TGTGCCAGCTCACAGGGACAGTCCTATAATTCACCCCTCCACTTT.

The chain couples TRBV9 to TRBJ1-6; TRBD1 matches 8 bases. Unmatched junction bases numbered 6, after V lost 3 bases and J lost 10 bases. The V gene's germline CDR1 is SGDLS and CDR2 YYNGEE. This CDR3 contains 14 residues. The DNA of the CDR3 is TGTGCCAGCAGCGACCGGACAGGGACCTCACCCCTCCACTTT. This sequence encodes CASSDRTGTSPLHF.

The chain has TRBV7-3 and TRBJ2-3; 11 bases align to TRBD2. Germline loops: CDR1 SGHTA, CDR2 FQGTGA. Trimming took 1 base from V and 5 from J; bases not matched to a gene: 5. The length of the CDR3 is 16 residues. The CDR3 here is CASSLSGTSGGDTQYF. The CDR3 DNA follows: TGTGCCAGCAGCTTAAGTGGGACTAGCGGAGGAGATACGCAGTATTTT.

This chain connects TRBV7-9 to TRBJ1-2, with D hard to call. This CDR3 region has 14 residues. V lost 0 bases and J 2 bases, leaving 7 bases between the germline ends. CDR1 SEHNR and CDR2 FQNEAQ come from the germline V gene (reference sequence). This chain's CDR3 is CASSLAGSNYGYTF. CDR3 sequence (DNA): TGTGCCAGCAGCTTAGCGGGCAGCAACTATGGCTACACCTTC.

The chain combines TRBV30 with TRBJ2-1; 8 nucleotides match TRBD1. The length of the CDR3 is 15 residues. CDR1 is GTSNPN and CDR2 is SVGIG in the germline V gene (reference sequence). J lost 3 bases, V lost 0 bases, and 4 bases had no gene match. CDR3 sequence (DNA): TGTGCCTGGAGTGTCGGACAGGGCCTCTACAATGAGCAGTTCTTC. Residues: CAWSVGQGLYNEQFF.

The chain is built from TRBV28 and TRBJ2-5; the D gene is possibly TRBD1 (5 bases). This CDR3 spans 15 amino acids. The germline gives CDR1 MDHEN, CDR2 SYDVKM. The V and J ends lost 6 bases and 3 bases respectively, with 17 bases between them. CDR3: CASRTNPRGEETQYF. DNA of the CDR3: TGTGCCAGCAGGACAAATCCAAGGGGCGAAGAGACCCAGTACTTC. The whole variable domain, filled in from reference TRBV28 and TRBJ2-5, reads DVKVTQSSRYLVKRTGEKVFLECVQDMDHENMFWYRQDPGLGLRLIYFSYDVKMKEKGDIPEGYSVSREKKERFSLILESASTNQTSMYLCASRTNPRGEETQYFGPGTRLLVL.

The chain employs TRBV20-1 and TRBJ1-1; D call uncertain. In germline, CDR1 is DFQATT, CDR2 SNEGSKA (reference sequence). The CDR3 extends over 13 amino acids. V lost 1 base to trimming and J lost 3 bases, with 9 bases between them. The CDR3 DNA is TGCAGTGCTAGAGTAGGATTCTACACTGAAGCTTTCTTT. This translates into CSARVGFYTEAFF.

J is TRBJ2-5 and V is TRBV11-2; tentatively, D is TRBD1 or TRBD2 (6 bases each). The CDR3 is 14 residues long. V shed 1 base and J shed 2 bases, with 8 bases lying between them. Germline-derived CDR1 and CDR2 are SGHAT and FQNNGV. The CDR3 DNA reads TGTGCCAGCAGCTTAGCGGGGGCACAAGAGACCCAGTACTTC. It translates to CASSLAGAQETQYF. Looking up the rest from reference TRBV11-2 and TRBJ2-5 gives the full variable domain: EAGVAQSPRYKIIEKRQSVAFWCNPISGHATLYWYQQILGQGPKLLIQFQNNGVVDDSQLPKDRFSAERLKGVDSTLKIQPAKLEDSAVYLCASSLAGAQETQYFGPGTRLLVL.

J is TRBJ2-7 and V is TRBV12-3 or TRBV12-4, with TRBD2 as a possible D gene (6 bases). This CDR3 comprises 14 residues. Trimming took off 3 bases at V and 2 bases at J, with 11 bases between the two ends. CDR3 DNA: TGTGCCAGCAGTTTGCGGGAAATAGCCTACGAGCAGTACTTC. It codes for CASSLREIAYEQYF.

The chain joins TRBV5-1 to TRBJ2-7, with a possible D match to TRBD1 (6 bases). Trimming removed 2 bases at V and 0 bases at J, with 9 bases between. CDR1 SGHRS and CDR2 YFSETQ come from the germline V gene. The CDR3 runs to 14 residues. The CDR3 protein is CASSFSDSSYEQYF. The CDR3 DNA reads TGCGCCAGCAGCTTCTCGGACAGCTCCTACGAGCAGTACTTC.

CDR3 sequence (DNA): TGTGCCAGCAGCTTTCAATATGGGACTAGCAGGACCTACGAGCAGTACTTC. The encoded protein is CASSFQYGTSRTYEQYF. The rearrangement joins TRBV5-4 to TRBJ2-7, with 9 nucleotides matching TRBD2. The CDR3 runs 17 residues. Trimming removed 2 bases from V and 2 bases from J; junction bases left unmatched: 11. Germline loops: CDR1 SGHNT, CDR2 YYREEE (reference sequence).

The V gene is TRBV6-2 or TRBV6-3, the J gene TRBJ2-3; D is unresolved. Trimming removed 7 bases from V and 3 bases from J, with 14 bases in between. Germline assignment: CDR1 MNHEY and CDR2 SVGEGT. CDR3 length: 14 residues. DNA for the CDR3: TGTGCCAGCAAAGGAGTGAAGCCGACAGATACGCAGTATTTT. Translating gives CASKGVKPTDTQYF.

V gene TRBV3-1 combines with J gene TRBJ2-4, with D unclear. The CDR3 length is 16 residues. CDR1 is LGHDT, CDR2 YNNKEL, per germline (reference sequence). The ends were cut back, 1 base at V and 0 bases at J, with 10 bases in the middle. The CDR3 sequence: CASSQGWQLAKNIQYF. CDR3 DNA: TGTGCCAGCAGCCAAGGGTGGCAACTAGCCAAAAACATTCAGTACTTC.

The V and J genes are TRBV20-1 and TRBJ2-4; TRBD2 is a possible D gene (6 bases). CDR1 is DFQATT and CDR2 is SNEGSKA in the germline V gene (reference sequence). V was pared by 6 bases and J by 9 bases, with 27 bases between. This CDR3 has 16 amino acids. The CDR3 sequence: CSASHSLGTDGGIQYF. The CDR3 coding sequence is TGCAGTGCCAGCCACTCTTTGGGGACTGACGGGGGCATTCAGTACTTC.

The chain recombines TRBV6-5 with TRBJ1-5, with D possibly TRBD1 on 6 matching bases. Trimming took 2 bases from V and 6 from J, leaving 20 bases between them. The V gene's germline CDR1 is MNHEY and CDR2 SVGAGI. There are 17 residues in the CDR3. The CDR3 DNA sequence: TGTGCCAGCAGTTACCCCTTGGGGCGGCAGGGGTCTCAGCCCCAGCATTTT. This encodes CASSYPLGRQGSQPQHF.

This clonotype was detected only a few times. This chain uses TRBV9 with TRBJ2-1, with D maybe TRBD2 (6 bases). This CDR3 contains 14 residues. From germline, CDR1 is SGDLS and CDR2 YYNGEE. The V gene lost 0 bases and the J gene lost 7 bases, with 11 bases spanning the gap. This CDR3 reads CASSVGLASNEQFF. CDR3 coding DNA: TGTGCCAGCAGCGTAGGTCTAGCGTCGAATGAGCAGTTCTTC.